Listed here are 3 T cell receptor beta chains from one sample, sequenced in a study of OX40 agonist ivuxolimab in advanced cancers. Sequencing used immunoSEQ multiplex PCR; TCRdb keeps in-frame clones, though not all of them. Seen here are around 79,000 clones, about 89% observed once, and the top ten hold 0.68%. Sequencing was performed on CD4+ or CD8+ T cells sorted from blood, taken in a trial of the OX40 agonist ivuxolimab. The receptors originated from an adult with an advanced solid tumor such as melanoma, head and neck, liver or kidney cancer.

This chain connects TRBV29-1 to TRBJ2-3, with D possibly TRBD1 on 5 matching bases. Germline loops: CDR1 SQVTM, CDR2 ANQGSEA. The V and J ends lost 1 base and 2 bases respectively, with 13 bases between them. CDR3 length equals 15 residues. The CDR3 nucleotides read TGCAGCGTTGAAGTGCATTGGGGCCTCACAGATACGCAGTATTTT. It specifies CSVEVHWGLTDTQYF.

Comments on this clone: The final CDR3 position lacks the conserved phenylalanine or tryptophan, pointing to a likely read error. This sequence joins TRBV6-5 and TRBJ2-7; D uncertain. Germline V gives CDR1 MNHEY, CDR2 SVGAGI. The CDR3 has 13 residues. Between the trimmed V and J ends, which lost 7 bases and 1 base, there was a span of 11 bases. In nucleotides, the CDR3 is TGTGCCAGCAATCCATCTCGATCCTACGAGCAGTACCTC. Translation gives CASNPSRSYEQYL.

Of note for this clone: The sample carries other DNA sequences with the same CDR3. This chain links TRBV28 with TRBJ2-1, with 7 bases aligning to TRBD2. CDR3 size: 13 residues. The germline V gene encodes CDR1 MDHEN and CDR2 SYDVKM. The junction had 6 bases not matched to a gene; V was cut back by 7 bases and J by 6 bases. The DNA for the CDR3 is TGTGCCAGCAAGACTAGCAGGCGCAATGAGCAGTTCTTC. It specifies CASKTSRRNEQFF.